One and the same sample provided the 6 T cell receptor beta chains below, sequenced in a study of blood T cells in healthy people across ages. Primed by a sample-barcoded 5' primer and a J-beta primer mix, a second PCR proceeded for about 7 to 12 cycles. From the 5' RACE reads, TCRdb called clonotypes with MiXCR, one entry per CDR3 protein. Of hundreds of thousands of distinct CDR3 sequences listed, around 36% were seen once; the top ten hold 13%. Sequencing was performed on blood. Receptors originate from a man aged 18 to 30 in good health.

V and J are TRBV19 and TRBJ1-5; 12 bases are a match to TRBD1. The CDR3 totals 18 residues. V shed 10 bases, J shed 3 bases, and the junction held 16 bases outside the gene matches. Germline-derived CDR1 and CDR2 are LNHDA and SQIVND (reference sequence). The CDR3 reads CATDRGTGGKTLNQPQHF. DNA of the CDR3: TGTGCCACCGATCGAGGGACAGGGGGCAAAACCCTCAATCAGCCCCAGCATTTT.

This clonotype appeared a few times. This chain connects TRBV12-3 or TRBV12-4 to TRBJ2-4, with 8 nucleotides matching TRBD1. This CDR3 contains 18 residues. The J segment lost 5 bases and the V segment lost 4 bases, leaving 16 bases of the junction unmatched. DNA of the CDR3: TGTGCCAGCAGTTCATTTATGATCAGGGGGCGCTTAGAAAACATTCAGTACTTC. This translates into CASSSFMIRGRLENIQYF.

This clonotype was seen ten or more times. This chain links TRBV5-1 with TRBJ1-2; D may be TRBD1 (5 bases). The CDR3 consists of 13 residues. Germline V gives CDR1 SGHRS, CDR2 YFSETQ. The V and J ends lost 4 bases and 6 bases respectively, with 13 bases between them. In DNA form, the CDR3 reads TGCGCCAGCAGCCCCCCAGGGCCGGATGGCTACACCTTC. It codes for CASSPPGPDGYTF.

As regards this clonotype: A clone one base away is much larger, so this may be a read error. This chain links TRBV7-9 with TRBJ2-5; D is uncertain. The V gene's germline CDR1 is SEHNR and CDR2 FQNEAQ (reference sequence). V was pared by 0 bases and J by 0 bases, with 5 bases between. This CDR3 has 14 amino acids. Written as DNA, the CDR3 is TGTGCCAGCAGCTTAGCTAGCAACCAAGAGACCCAGTACTTC. Translation: CASSLASNQETQYF.

This clonotype was counted only a few times. The rearrangement uses TRBV20-1 and TRBJ1-6; 7 nucleotides align to TRBD1. J was trimmed by 7 bases and V by 6 bases; bases with no gene match: 6. CDR1 is DFQATT, CDR2 SNEGSKA, per germline (reference sequence). The CDR3 runs to 13 residues. CDR3 loop: CSARDSGNSPLHF. Written as DNA, the CDR3 is TGCAGTGCAAGGGACAGCGGGAATTCACCCCTCCACTTT.

This chain uses TRBV20-1 with TRBJ2-4; TRBD2 might be the D (6 bases). This CDR3 contains 15 residues. Germline lookup yields CDR1 DFQATT and CDR2 SNEGSKA (reference sequence). The germline V and J ends were trimmed by 5 bases and 13 bases, with 27 bases remaining between them. Written as DNA, the CDR3 is TGCAGTGCTCCGAAGGCGGGACCAGCGATCAATGAGCAGTACTTC. It encodes CSAPKAGPAINEQYF.